The present T cell receptor beta chain was sequenced within a study of CD8 T cells in ankylosing spondylitis (dated by TCRdb to about 2017). With regard to the full study: The study set out to find disease-linked TCR variants by profiling T cell receptor beta repertoires in ankylosing spondylitis patients and healthy donors. The full study cohort comprised 25 ankylosing spondylitis patients and 85 to 120 healthy donors. Peripheral blood samples were taken, and synovial fluid was additionally collected from ankylosing spondylitis patients. The investigation overall reported the following: A TCR beta motif made up of eight or nine highly homologous amino acid variants appeared to be characteristic of blood from ankylosing spondylitis patients. Some motif variants were previously reported in synovial fluid and blood of reactive arthritis patients, suggesting common disease-initiation mechanisms. In peripheral blood, the disease-linked clones were found at relatively low frequencies and had a CD8+ phenotype. Significant enrichment of the disease-linked clones was reported in matched synovial fluid samples from ankylosing spondylitis patients.

The sample was run on an Illumina HiSeq 2500. TCR beta libraries were prepared by quantitative 5'-RACE with molecular barcodes. In the source study's methods: A new computational method, built on a probabilistic model of VDJ rearrangement, was used to identify disease-linked TCR variants. The raw public reads went through TCRdb reprocessing: fastp at Q25, MiXCR clone calling, in-frame beta chains kept. A single entry per CDR3 protein holds the most common genes and DNA from its merged rows. These V and J calls originate from TCRdb's pipeline instead of the authors' own analysis. For this sample the table gives hundreds of thousands of distinct CDR3 sequences, of which approximately 12% were detected only once. The ten largest clones add up to approximately 0.46% of the sample. For CDR1 and CDR2, the germline V gene lists SGHRS and YFSETQ. V and J lose 5 bases and 1 base, and a span of 7 bases separates them. The CDR3 has 12 amino acids, counting the end cysteine and phenylalanine. This entry keeps only the CDR3 DNA: 36 bases, framed from base 1.

As regards this clonotype: Which antigen it targets is not known. Base qualities were left out, and no much larger clone turns up one base away.

The TCR was taken from a male donor with ankylosing spondylitis. The chain is encoded by TRBV5-1 joined to TRBJ2-7; the D gene identity is not certain. The sample taken for sequencing was blood, either unsorted or a sorted T cell fraction (not recorded which). The base sequence is TGCGCCAGCAGAGTGGGATCCTACGAGCAGTACTTC. Its amino acids are CASRVGSYEQYF.